Listed below are T cell receptor beta chains from one sample, sequenced in a study of T cells in pancreatic ductal adenocarcinoma. The assay was immunoSEQ multiplex PCR, and TCRdb's table has in-frame clones only and misses some. There are about 5,400 clones in the sample; approximately 65% occur only once, and just over 8.5% lies in the top ten. Sequenced input: pancreatic tumor tissue. The receptors were gathered from a human donor with pancreatic ductal adenocarcinoma. CDR3s include the opening cysteine and the closing phenylalanine or tryptophan. A D gene is named only where the DNA matches it firmly. Some rows have no size entry. The others give once, few or many, or a class for an expanded clone.

D: NA; size: NA; J: TRBJ2-3; V: TRBV5-1; DNA: TGCGCCAGCAGCTTACCTCAGACAGCTGCTAGCACAGATACGCAGTATTTT; CDR3: CASSLPQTAASTDTQYF
D: NA; size: NA; J: TRBJ2-5; V: TRBV7-9; DNA: TGTGCCAGCAGCTCCGGGTGGAATCGGAATGAGACCCAGTACTTC; CDR3: CASSSGWNRNETQYF
D: TRBD1; size: NA; J: TRBJ1-2; V: TRBV4-3; DNA: TGCGCCAGCAGCCATGTACTCTCGACCGGGACAGGGGGCGCTTGGGATGGCTACACCTTC; CDR3: CASSHVLSTGTGGAWDGYTF
D: TRBD2; size: medium-sized; J: TRBJ2-3; V: TRBV5-1; DNA: TGCGCCAGCAGCTTACTAGCGGGGGCCCCTGGGGATACGCAGTATTTT; CDR3: CASSLLAGAPGDTQYF
D: NA; size: NA; J: TRBJ1-5; V: TRBV2; DNA: TGTGCCAGCAGTGAGCAGGGTCGAAGCAATCAGCCCCAGCATTTT; CDR3: CASSEQGRSNQPQHF
D: TRBD1; size: NA; J: TRBJ1-5; V: TRBV10-3; DNA: TGTGCCATCAGAGCCGGGACAGGGGGCAATCAGCCCCAGCATTTT; CDR3: CAIRAGTGGNQPQHF
D: NA; size: NA; J: TRBJ2-5; V: TRBV7-3; DNA: TGTGCCAGCAGCTTCAGCCCGGGGGAGACCCAGTACTTC; CDR3: CASSFSPGETQYF
D: TRBD1; size: NA; J: TRBJ2-7; V: TRBV7-9; DNA: TGTGCCAGCACCCCTGGGACAGGGAGCGAGCAGTACTTC; CDR3: CASTPGTGSEQYF
D: TRBD2; size: NA; J: TRBJ2-3; V: TRBV6-4; DNA: TGTGCCAGCGCGGCTAGCGGGGCCAATACGCAGTATTTT; CDR3: CASAASGANTQYF
D: TRBD1; size: few; J: TRBJ2-7; V: TRBV18; DNA: TGTGCCAGCTCACGTTTCCGGGACAGGGGTGGCGACGAGCAGTACTTC; CDR3: CASSRFRDRGGDEQYF
D: NA; size: NA; J: TRBJ1-4; V: TRBV30; DNA: TGTGCCTGGAGTGTACGGGGTTTTAATGAAAAACTGTTTTTT; CDR3: CAWSVRGFNEKLFF
D: NA; size: NA; J: TRBJ1-2; V: TRBV7-9; DNA: TGTGCCAGCAGCTTAGGAGGAGGTTTTTCGGCAGGCTATGGCTACACCTTC; CDR3: CASSLGGGFSAGYGYTF
D: TRBD2; size: NA; J: TRBJ2-1; V: TRBV28; DNA: TGTGCCAGCAGTTCTCAGCGGGGGGGCCTCTTTGAGCAGTTCTTC; CDR3: CASSSQRGGLFEQFF
D: TRBD1; size: NA; J: TRBJ2-5; V: TRBV15; DNA: TGTGCCACCAATAGACCTGGACAGGTGCAAGAGACCCAGTACTTC; CDR3: CATNRPGQVQETQYF
D: TRBD1; size: NA; J: TRBJ2-1; V: TRBV19; DNA: TGTGCCAGTAGTAACCGGGACAGGGGGGTGAATGAGCAGTTCTTC; CDR3: CASSNRDRGVNEQFF